Presented here are 29 T cell receptor beta chains from one specimen sequenced in a study of shared clonotypes between healthy human individuals. Assay used: immunoSEQ multiplex PCR; TCRdb lists only in-frame clones, some missing. This table holds over a million clones, approximately 80% found once. The sequenced sample consisted of memory CD4+ T cells from PBMCs. The subset here: CD45RA-negative fraction. Receptor source: a man aged 18 to 35 in good health. Some clones in this sample may be carry-over from other donors' samples.

The chain employs TRBV19 and TRBJ2-7; either TRBD1 or TRBD2 may fit D (5 bases each). The V end was cut by 6 bases, the J end by 2 bases, with 14 bases between. This CDR3 is built from 14 residues. Germline V gene lookup returns CDR1 LNHDA and CDR2 SQIVND (reference sequence). The CDR3 DNA sequence: TGTGCCAGTAGGGACTGGGGGAGAGCCTACGAGCAGTACTTC. It yields the protein CASRDWGRAYEQYF. The variable domain in full, completed from reference TRBV19 and TRBJ2-7, reads DGGITQSPKYLFRKEGQNVTLSCEQNLNHDAMYWYRQDPGQGLRLIYYSQIVNDFQKGDIAEGYSVSREKKESFPLTVTSAQKNPTAFYLCASRDWGRAYEQYFGPGTRLTVT.

The rearrangement links TRBV28 to TRBJ2-5; no clear D gene. The germline V gene has CDR1 MDHEN and CDR2 SYDVKM. Trimming shortened V by 8 bases and J by 4 bases, and 11 bases separated the two germline ends. The CDR3 consists of 12 residues. The CDR3 is CASRSDAETQYF. The CDR3 coding sequence is TGTGCCAGCCGGTCGGATGCAGAGACCCAGTACTTC.

V is TRBV2 and J is TRBJ2-1; TRBD2 might be the D (6 bases). Germline V gene sequence: CDR1 SNHLY, CDR2 FYNNEI. CDR3 length: 15 residues. Trimming took off 8 bases at V and 3 bases at J, with 17 bases between the two ends. The CDR3 spells CASLSEQGLYNEQFF. For the CDR3, the DNA is TGTGCCAGCCTATCAGAGCAGGGACTCTACAATGAGCAGTTCTTC.

V usage is TRBV5-1 and J usage is TRBJ2-7; tentatively, D is TRBD2 (6 bases). Germline CDR1 reads SGHRS; CDR2 reads YFSETQ. This CDR3 region has 15 residues. Trimming stripped 0 bases from V and 0 bases from J, with 10 bases between. The CDR3 sequence: CASSLGGGTSYEQYF. The CDR3, as DNA: TGCGCCAGCAGCTTGGGAGGCGGGACCTCCTACGAGCAGTACTTC.

CDR3 sequence (DNA): TGTGCCAGCTCAACAACACCGGCGACAGGGAAGGGCAATGGCTACACCTTC. Translating gives CASSTTPATGKGNGYTF. V is TRBV18 and J is TRBJ1-2, with TRBD1 matching over 7 bases. This CDR3 is 17 amino acids long. The ends lost 5 bases at V and 6 bases at J; junction bases unmatched: 18. In germline, CDR1 is KGHSH, CDR2 LQKENI.

V is TRBV30 and J is TRBJ1-2, with D maybe TRBD1 (5 bases). The CDR3 sequence is 16 residues long. Germline assignment: CDR1 GTSNPN and CDR2 SVGIG (reference sequence). V was cut by 0 bases and J by 1 base, with 15 bases left in between. CDR3 loop: CAWSVWAGNHNYGYTF. DNA of the CDR3: TGTGCCTGGAGTGTATGGGCAGGGAACCATAACTATGGCTACACCTTC.

Details on this clone: This CDR3 is also generated by other DNA sequences in the sample. V and J are TRBV5-1 and TRBJ2-1, with D unresolved. The CDR3 runs 13 residues. V was trimmed by 4 bases and J by 4 bases, leaving 9 bases between them. The germline V gene encodes CDR1 SGHRS and CDR2 YFSETQ. CDR3 loop: CASSLELYNEQFF. The CDR3 DNA reads TGCGCCAGCAGCCTGGAATTATACAATGAGCAGTTCTTC.

The chain employs TRBV5-8 and TRBJ2-6; D uncertain. Trimming removed 5 bases from V and 0 bases from J, with 9 bases in between. The CDR3 spans 15 residues. CDR1 is SGHTS, CDR2 YDEGEE, per germline. In DNA, the CDR3 is TGTGCCAGCAGATATTACCCCTCTGGGGCCAACGTCCTGACTTTC. Protein: CASRYYPSGANVLTF.

This clone was observed once. The chain couples TRBV30 to TRBJ1-5; D unclear. This CDR3 is built from 13 residues. Germline V CDR1 and CDR2: GTSNPN, SVGIG (reference sequence). Trimming left V 1 base short and J 7 bases short, with 11 bases between. The CDR3 nucleotides read TGTGCCTGGAGTGGAGGGTTAGGGCAGCCCCAGCATTTT. This sequence encodes CAWSGGLGQPQHF.

This chain connects TRBV27 to TRBJ1-1, with D possibly matching TRBD1 (6 bases). Germline CDR1 is MNHEY and CDR2 is SMNVEV (reference sequence). The CDR3 contains 13 residues. Trimming removed 2 bases from V and 6 bases from J, with 10 bases in between. CDR3 coding DNA: TGTGCCAGCAGTTTAGGGGGCTGGGCTGAAGCTTTCTTT. Translation gives CASSLGGWAEAFF.

As for this clone: This sequence is one base from a far larger clone and is likely a read error. In the same sample, other DNA sequences code for this CDR3. The CDR3 here is CAWSVSGRQPQHF. In nucleotides, the CDR3 is TGTGCCTGGAGTGTATCGGGGCGTCAGCCCCAGCATTTT. The chain has TRBV30 and TRBJ1-5; weak D call: TRBD1 (5 bases). CDR3 length: 13 residues. From germline, CDR1 is GTSNPN and CDR2 SVGIG (reference sequence). The V gene lost 0 bases and the J gene lost 6 bases, with 9 bases spanning the gap.

The CDR3 bases are TGTGCCAGTAGTATTGGGTCCGGGACCCCCACCTACGAGCAGTACTTC. This gives the protein CASSIGSGTPTYEQYF. V is TRBV19 and J is TRBJ2-7; D may be TRBD1 or TRBD2 (5 bases each). The CDR3 sequence is 16 residues long. In germline, CDR1 is LNHDA, CDR2 SQIVND (reference sequence). V lost 3 bases and J 2 bases, leaving 17 bases between the germline ends.

The V gene is TRBV10-3, the J gene TRBJ1-2; TRBD1 matches 9 bases. The V and J ends lost 8 bases and 6 bases, in that order; junction bases with no gene match: 10. The CDR3 sequence is 14 residues long. Germline loops: CDR1 ENHRY, CDR2 SYGVKD. The CDR3 reads CAIGGQQGADGYTF. The CDR3 DNA reads TGTGCCATCGGGGGGCAACAGGGGGCCGATGGCTACACCTTC.

The chain links TRBV7-2 to TRBJ2-7; D is undetermined. V lost 4 bases to trimming and J lost 3 bases, with 4 bases between them. This CDR3 has 11 residues. Germline loops: CDR1 SGHTA, CDR2 FQGNSA. The CDR3 sequence is CASSSNYEQYF. In nucleotides, the CDR3 is TGTGCCAGCAGCTCAAACTACGAGCAGTACTTC.

J is TRBJ2-5 and V is TRBV9; D is possibly TRBD1 or TRBD2 (5 bases each). Germline V CDR1 and CDR2: SGDLS, YYNGEE. The CDR3 covers 13 residues. V lost 3 bases and J 5 bases, leaving 11 bases between the germline ends. CDR3: CASSARETETQYF. In DNA form, the CDR3 reads TGTGCCAGCAGCGCCAGGGAGACGGAGACCCAGTACTTC.

V gene TRBV5-1 combines with J gene TRBJ1-2, with D perhaps matching TRBD1 (5 bases). The CDR3 consists of 13 residues. The V end lost 4 bases, the J end lost 0 bases, and 7 bases lay between the germline ends. Germline V gene sequence: CDR1 SGHRS, CDR2 YFSETQ. CDR3 region: CASSGTSNYGYTF. The DNA for the CDR3 is TGCGCCAGCAGCGGGACGTCTAACTATGGCTACACCTTC.

This chain links TRBV10-2 with TRBJ1-5; tentatively, D is TRBD1 (6 bases). Trimming pared 9 bases from V and 0 bases from J, leaving 9 bases between. CDR1 and CDR2 from the germline V gene are WSHSY and SAAADI. This CDR3 contains 13 residues. CDR3 sequence reads: CASSDSSNQPQHF. CDR3 sequence (DNA): TGCGCCAGTTCGGACAGTAGCAATCAGCCCCAGCATTTT.

The rearrangement uses TRBV6-5 and TRBJ1-1; 8 bases fit TRBD1. After removal of 4 bases from V and 8 bases from J, the junction contained 9 bases not matched to a gene. The germline gives CDR1 MNHEY, CDR2 SVGAGI. The length of the CDR3 is 14 residues. The CDR3 coding sequence is TGTGCCAGCAGTTTGGCAGGGGGCATGTCCGAAGCTTTCTTT. Amino acid sequence: CASSLAGGMSEAFF.

This chain's CDR3 is CASSFGKGSQHF. The CDR3 region has the DNA TGTGCCAGCAGCTTTGGGAAAGGGTCCCAGCATTTT. The chain couples TRBV7-9 to TRBJ1-5, with D unclear. The germline gives CDR1 SEHNR, CDR2 FQNEAQ (reference sequence). CDR3 length: 12 residues. Trimming left V 3 bases short and J 11 bases short, with 11 bases between.

J is TRBJ1-1 and V is TRBV7-6, with D possibly matching TRBD1 (5 bases). The CDR3 length is 13 residues. In germline, CDR1 is SGHVS, CDR2 FNYEAQ. Trimming removed 6 bases at V and 5 bases at J, with 13 bases between. CDR3: CASRERGGTEAFF. The DNA for the CDR3 is TGTGCCAGCAGGGAGCGGGGGGGAACTGAAGCTTTCTTT.

J is TRBJ1-1 and V is TRBV19; 8 bases map to TRBD1. V was clipped by 7 bases and J by 4 bases; unmatched bases: 2. Germline CDR1 and CDR2: LNHDA and SQIVND (reference sequence). The CDR3 has 12 residues. CDR3 region: CASTQGATEAFF. The CDR3 DNA reads as TGTGCCAGTACTCAGGGGGCCACTGAAGCTTTCTTT. The full variable domain, with the rest looked up from reference TRBV19 and TRBJ1-1, is DGGITQSPKYLFRKEGQNVTLSCEQNLNHDAMYWYRQDPGQGLRLIYYSQIVNDFQKGDIAEGYSVSREKKESFPLTVTSAQKNPTAFYLCASTQGATEAFFGQGTRLTVV.

Only one count was recorded for this clone. The chain links TRBV7-2 to TRBJ1-2; 7 nucleotides match TRBD1. This CDR3 contains 14 residues. Germline trimming cut 1 base from V and 6 bases from J; bases unmatched to any gene: 5. Germline CDR1 and CDR2: SGHTA and FQGNSA. The CDR3, as DNA: TGTGCCAGCAGCTTAGAGTCAGGGGGGAATGGCTACACCTTC. It specifies CASSLESGGNGYTF.

This clone has more than one count but fewer than ten. The rearrangement joins TRBV7-6 to TRBJ1-3; D unclear. Deletions cut 5 bases from V and 0 bases from J, with 14 bases between. Germline V gives CDR1 SGHVS, CDR2 FNYEAQ. This CDR3 region has 16 residues. CDR3 loop: CASSKLGPFSGNTIYF. The CDR3 bases are TGTGCCAGCAGCAAGTTGGGTCCTTTCTCTGGAAACACCATATATTTT.

This rearrangement joins TRBV5-1 to TRBJ1-4, with a tentative D call TRBD1 (5 bases). V was shortened by 3 bases and J by 8 bases, with 14 bases between the two germline ends. The CDR3 contains 14 residues. From germline, CDR1 is SGHRS and CDR2 YFSETQ. As DNA, the CDR3 is TGCGCCAGCAGCTCCGGGACTACAGGCGAAAAACTGTTTTTT. Protein product: CASSSGTTGEKLFF.

For this clone: The same CDR3 also results from other DNA sequences found in this sample. The gene calls are TRBV5-1 and TRBJ2-5, with D perhaps matching TRBD2 (5 bases). V was clipped by 4 bases and J by 1 base, with 8 bases between them. Germline assignment: CDR1 SGHRS and CDR2 YFSETQ. The CDR3 covers 13 residues. CDR3 sequence (DNA): TGCGCCAGCAGCCCGGGGTCCCAAGAGACCCAGTACTTC. It specifies CASSPGSQETQYF. The full variable domain, in which reference TRBV5-1 and TRBJ2-5 provide the parts outside the CDR3, is KAGVTQTPRYLIKTRGQQVTLSCSPISGHRSVSWYQQTPGQGLQFLFEYFSETQRNKGNFPGRFSGRQFSNSRSEMNVSTLELGDSALYLCASSPGSQETQYFGPGTRLLVL.

This clone has at least ten counts. The chain is built from TRBV20-1 and TRBJ2-3; D is ambiguous. CDR1 and CDR2 (germline): DFQATT, SNEGSKA (reference sequence). Trimming shortened V by 8 bases and J by 1 base, and 7 bases separated the two germline ends. The CDR3 loop spans 11 amino acids. CDR3: CSKIGTDTQYF. CDR3 coding DNA: TGCAGTAAGATTGGCACAGATACGCAGTATTTT.

CDR3 region: CASSLVLSGAYEQYF. The DNA for the CDR3 is TGTGCCAGCAGCTTAGTTCTTAGCGGGGCCTACGAGCAGTACTTC. The chain uses TRBV7-9 and TRBJ2-7, with 8 positions matching TRBD2. This CDR3 contains 15 residues. Looked up from germline, CDR1 is SEHNR and CDR2 is FQNEAQ (reference sequence). V lost 1 base and J lost 2; bases outside the gene matches: 4.

This chain joins TRBV30 and TRBJ2-1; TRBD2 agrees at 13 bases. J lost 3 bases, V lost 3 bases, and 11 bases had no gene match. This CDR3 region has 18 residues. Germline CDR1 is GTSNPN and CDR2 is SVGIG (reference sequence). This CDR3 is CAWSATPGLAGNYNEQFF. CDR3 nucleotides: TGTGCCTGGAGCGCCACTCCGGGACTAGCGGGAAACTACAATGAGCAGTTCTTC.

V usage is TRBV5-1 and J usage is TRBJ1-2; D gene ambiguous. The V gene lost 2 bases and the J gene lost 4 bases, with 9 bases spanning the gap. CDR1 SGHRS and CDR2 YFSETQ come from the germline V gene. The CDR3 runs 13 residues. CDR3 protein: CASSLTVSYGYTF. The DNA of the CDR3 is TGCGCCAGCAGCTTAACAGTGAGCTATGGCTACACCTTC.